This T cell receptor (beta chain) was documented in a study of blood T cell repertoires in COVID-19 (dated by TCRdb to 2020 to 2021). At the level of the whole study: Collaborator samples came from the United States, Italy and Spain and covered acute and convalescent phases of COVID-19. The material from the prospective study consisted of cDNA or gDNA derived from T cells, B-cell-depleted T cells, or PBMCs. The dataset comprised deeply sampled blood TCRbeta repertoires from subjects exposed to, actively infected with, or recovered from COVID-19. The repertoires were made available in a free public database intended to serve as a resource for research on the immune response to SARS-CoV-2. Samples came from the ongoing ImmuneRACE study (first 160 participants) plus 1,254 subjects from 6 global collaborators. The sample metadata nearly always contained a de-identified subject ID, COVID-19 status, age in years and sex. Where available, HLA class I and class II types were taken from metadata supplied by the sample provider and were not determined by assay-based typing.

This clone has only one observation. Its antigen specificity is not known. No much larger clone exists at a distance of one base, and base qualities are not known. The research as a whole found: How much clinical and demographic metadata was included differed by source and by participant, and the metadata was provided uncurated.

The collaborating institutions used their own protocols to collect whole blood in K2EDTA tubes. For TCRbeta analysis, collaborators shipped samples in one of three forms: frozen whole blood, isolated PBMCs, or DNA extracted from either of those sample types. TCRbeta CDR3 regions were amplified from genomic DNA by means of the immunoSEQ Assay, a bias-controlled multiplex PCR. In the original analysis: The number of nucleated cells in each sample was estimated from the amplification of reference gene primers within the assay. To quantify the absolute abundance of each unique TCRbeta CDR3 rearrangement, sequence reads were collapsed and filtered. Productive Simpson clonality was computed per sample as the square root of Simpson's diversity index over productive rearrangements. The table was pulled from immuneACCESS by TCRdb, which kept in-frame rearrangements only. Such tables lose some clones; where checked, under half of the loss comes from unresolved V genes, and the rest has no known cause. V and J calls and clone size come straight from that table; D and trimming were deduced from the DNA. The sample table lists under 70,000 clones, over 75% of them with a count of one. The ten largest clonotypes hold 15% to 20% of the sample.

The sequenced sample consisted of peripheral blood. The source of this sequence is an elderly man with acute or convalescent COVID-19.

The nucleotide sequence is TGTGCCAGCAGAGCGGGGGGGAACACAGATACGCAGTATTTT. Its translation reads: CASRAGGNTDTQYF. The chain links TRBV28 with TRBJ2-3; TRBD2 matches 10 bases in the middle. The CDR3 starts with the cysteine, ends with the phenylalanine, and has 14 residues. Only the CDR3 part of the read is kept: 42 bases, read in frame from the first base. At the junction V is shortened by 6 bases and J by 2 bases; bases outside the gene matches: 2. CDR1 and CDR2 are drawn from the germline V gene: MDHEN, SYDVKM. With the rest looked up from the reference TRBV28 and TRBJ2-3 genes rather than sequenced, the full variable domain is DVKVTQSSRYLVKRTGEKVFLECVQDMDHENMFWYRQDPGLGLRLIYFSYDVKMKEKGDIPEGYSVSREKKERFSLILESASTNQTSMYLCASRAGGNTDTQYFGPGTRLTVL.